The rows below give T cell receptor beta chains drawn from one sample of a study of shared clonotypes between healthy human individuals. Produced via immunoSEQ multiplex PCR; TCRdb's table is partial and in-frame only. The table includes 2 million or so clones, about 95% detected once. The sample taken for sequencing was naive CD8+ T cells sorted from blood. The receptors stem from a man aged 18 to 29 in good health. The CDR3 runs from the conserved cysteine through the conserved F or W. Fields, in order: V gene, J gene, CDR3 protein.

v_call: TRBV9; j_call: TRBJ2-2; cdr3_aa: CASSVAGTGELFF
v_call: TRBV18; j_call: TRBJ2-7; cdr3_aa: CASSPWGQDYEQYF
v_call: TRBV28; j_call: TRBJ1-5; cdr3_aa: CASSLFTTGQPQHF
v_call: TRBV28; j_call: TRBJ2-5; cdr3_aa: CASSPAGLAGGETQYF
v_call: TRBV27; j_call: TRBJ1-1; cdr3_aa: CASSVIGGDTEAFF
v_call: TRBV6-6; j_call: TRBJ1-1; cdr3_aa: CASSDSLMNTEAFF
v_call: TRBV7-9; j_call: TRBJ1-3; cdr3_aa: CASSSPESGNTIYF
v_call: TRBV5-6; j_call: TRBJ1-1; cdr3_aa: CASSIPGGPFPTEAFF
v_call: TRBV7-2; j_call: TRBJ2-1; cdr3_aa: CASSMTRGSGPSVIF
v_call: TRBV13; j_call: TRBJ2-1; cdr3_aa: CASSFGERTEQFF
v_call: TRBV28; j_call: TRBJ2-5; cdr3_aa: CASSSSGGAYRETQYF
v_call: TRBV4-1; j_call: TRBJ2-7; cdr3_aa: CASSQDLGGSEQYF
v_call: TRBV4-2; j_call: TRBJ2-7; cdr3_aa: CASSQTSGVVYEQYF
v_call: TRBV5-1; j_call: TRBJ2-7; cdr3_aa: CASSLSGTGIYEQYF